This T cell receptor beta chain was identified during a study of response to subunit inactivated influenza vaccine. MiXCR, applied by TCRdb to the RT-PCR reads, yields one record per CDR3 protein. The sample contains about 570,000 distinct CDR3 sequences, about 11% of which appear only once. The sample holds many counts of this clonotype. In addition, the sample was reused for a study of T cells expressing NK-cell markers. According to that study: TCR beta cDNA was generated via 5'RACE template switching incorporating UMIs. Within the sequenced cohort of eight donors, seven exhibited HCMV seropositivity and one was seronegative. Unclear, still, was the HCMV specificity of the expanded NKG2C+ T cell clones.

The clonotype originates from a man aged 50 to 60 who received an inactivated influenza vaccine. Sequencing used PBMCs from blood, obtained on the day of vaccination.

The chain's CDR3 is CSLEAGIYGYTF. The CDR3, as DNA: TGCAGTCTCGAGGCAGGGATCTATGGCTACACCTTC. The chain carries TRBV20-1 and TRBJ1-2, with D perhaps TRBD1 (5 bases). In germline, CDR1 is DFQATT, CDR2 SNEGSKA (reference sequence). This CDR3 region has 12 residues. Trimming cost V 8 bases and J 4 bases, with 14 bases left between them.